This T cell receptor beta chain stems from a study of human T cells and chemical hapten exposure. Whole-study context: Small pooled library volume differences chiefly drove per-sample TCR yield variation. Broader study findings: TCRs at high frequency, those above 1 in 1000, did not change with DPC sensitization.

The CDR3 sequence is 13 residues long. The V and J ends lost 3 bases and 3 bases respectively, with 8 bases between them. The study's library attached unique molecular identifiers to single cDNA molecules. Authors' data handling: The median was roughly 100,000 TCRs per sample, ranging roughly 23,224 to 750,000. TCRdb redid the calling of the 5' RACE reads with MiXCR, one entry per CDR3 protein. TCRdb's processing, not the authors' own work, is the source of the V and J calls. This table holds about 140,000 distinct CDR3 sequences, about 4.3% found once. It was unfractionated whole blood from which total RNA was extracted. This clonotype was found many times. Its specificity is not known.

The origin of this receptor is a female donor in good health. The V gene is TRBV12-3 or TRBV12-4, the J gene TRBJ1-1, with D unclear. In nucleotides, the CDR3 is TGTGCCAGCAGTTTCAACTTGGACACTGAAGCTTTCTTT. Amino acid sequence: CASSFNLDTEAFF.